This T cell receptor (beta chain) was captured in a study of T cell responses to AZD1222 COVID-19 vaccine. TCRdb's copy holds only in-frame clones and misses some; the assay was immunoSEQ multiplex PCR. The sample records 150,000 to 200,000 clones, about 91% being singletons. Per germline, CDR1 LGHDT and CDR2 YNNKEL (reference sequence). V was clipped by 2 bases and J by 0 bases, with 1 base between them. The CDR3 spans 13 residues. The sequence was obtained from an adult who received the AZD1222 COVID-19 vaccine. Here the sequenced sample was peripheral blood, taken 28 days after the second AZD1222 dose. The rearrangement uses TRBV3-1 (or the pseudogene TRBV3-2) and TRBJ2-2; D gene unclear. The CDR3 nucleotides read TGTGCCAGCAGCCAACCGAACACCGGGGAGCTGTTTTTT. Amino acids: CASSQPNTGELFF.